What follows describes a single T cell receptor (beta chain). The antigen is not known. The record originates from a study of T cell responses to AZD1222 COVID-19 vaccine. Produced via immunoSEQ multiplex PCR; TCRdb's table is partial and in-frame only. The data show roughly 99,000 clones, about 90% seen once. Study-wide results and caveats: Regions left unmutated in variants are reportedly the target of nearly half of spike-specific TCRs. When two AZD1222 doses had been given, Spike-specific TCR breadth and depth rose. Females outnumbered males among donors, who were mostly white British; clonal diversity was possibly underestimated.

Germline assignment: CDR1 LNHDA and CDR2 SQIVND (reference sequence). V was shortened by 3 bases and J by 2 bases, with 10 bases between the two germline ends. The CDR3 loop spans 14 amino acids. The receptor was isolated from an adult in good health. Material: peripheral blood, obtained on day 0 of AZD1222 vaccination. J is TRBJ1-1 and V is TRBV19, with a tentative D call TRBD1 (6 bases). The CDR3, as DNA: TGTGCCAGTAGTATTCGGGACACTAACACTGAAGCTTTCTTT. This gives the protein CASSIRDTNTEAFF.